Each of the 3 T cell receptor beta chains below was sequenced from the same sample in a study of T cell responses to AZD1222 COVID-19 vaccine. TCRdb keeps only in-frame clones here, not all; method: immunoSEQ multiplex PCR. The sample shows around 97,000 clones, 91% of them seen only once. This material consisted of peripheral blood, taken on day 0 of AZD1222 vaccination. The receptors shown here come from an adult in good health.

The CDR3, as DNA: TGTGCCAGTAGTAAGGCATCGGGAGGGAAAGCCTACGAGCAGTACTTC. It codes for CASSKASGGKAYEQYF. This chain joins TRBV19 and TRBJ2-7, with 8 bases fitting TRBD2. Germline lookup yields CDR1 LNHDA and CDR2 SQIVND (reference sequence). After removal of 4 bases from V and 2 bases from J, the junction contained 10 bases not matched to a gene. The CDR3 is 16 amino acids.

The CDR3, as DNA: TGTGCCAGCAGCCGGGGACTAGCGGGATTAGAGGAGCAGTACTTC. Amino acid sequence: CASSRGLAGLEEQYF. V and J are TRBV7-3 and TRBJ2-7; 13 nucleotides match TRBD2. The CDR3 is made up of 15 amino acids. V shed 5 bases and J 7 bases; nucleotides not matched to a gene: 8. Germline V gene sequence: CDR1 SGHTA, CDR2 FQGTGA.

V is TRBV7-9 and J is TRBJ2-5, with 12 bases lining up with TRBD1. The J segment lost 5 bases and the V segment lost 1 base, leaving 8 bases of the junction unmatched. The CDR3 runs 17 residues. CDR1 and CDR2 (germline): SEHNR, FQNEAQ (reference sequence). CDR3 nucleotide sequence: TGTGCCAGCAGCTTAGGCCGGGACAGGGGGCGCCTTGAGACCCAGTACTTC. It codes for CASSLGRDRGRLETQYF.